These T cell receptor beta chains were read from a single sample in a study of T-cell memory formation after mild COVID-19. Each CDR3 protein is one row after TCRdb ran MiXCR on the 5' RACE reads. The data show 250,000 to 400,000 distinct CDR3 sequences, over 11% seen once. Sequences were obtained from PBMCs or a T cell subset sorted from them (not recorded which). The receptors come from a man younger than 35 who had mild COVID-19 (a few samples of this study predate the infection). Cell type and time point are not known. Each CDR3 is given with its conserved first and last residue. The D gene is left open where the match is weak. Clone size is given for some rows only: seen once, a few or many times, or a class if the clone is expanded.

J: TRBJ2-3; D: -; size: few; V: TRBV4-1; DNA: TGCGCCAGCAGCCAAGATCATCGTACGCAGTATTTT; CDR3: CASSQDHRTQYF
J: TRBJ2-2; D: -; size: few; V: TRBV18; DNA: TGTGCCAGCTCACTCAGGGGAGCCGGGGAGCTGTTTTTT; CDR3: CASSLRGAGELFF
J: TRBJ2-3; D: TRBD2; size: few; V: TRBV7-9; DNA: TGTGCCAGCAGCTTAATAGCGGGAAAAATTCCAGATACGCAGTATTTT; CDR3: CASSLIAGKIPDTQYF
J: TRBJ2-1; D: -; size: -; V: TRBV7-3; DNA: TGTGCCAGCAGCCCAAACAACCTAGCCTATGAGCAGTTCTTC; CDR3: CASSPNNLAYEQFF
J: TRBJ2-1; D: TRBD2; size: many; V: TRBV3-1; DNA: TGTGCCAGCAGCCAAGCGGGGGCGGGGGGGTTCTATGAGCAGTTCTTC; CDR3: CASSQAGAGGFYEQFF
J: TRBJ1-2; D: -; size: -; V: TRBV5-1; DNA: TGCGCCAGCAGCGCCGGGATGGGGGAGCATGGCTACACCTTC; CDR3: CASSAGMGEHGYTF
J: TRBJ2-5; D: TRBD1; size: -; V: TRBV6-5; DNA: TGTGCCAGCAGGAAAACAGGGGACCCCAGAGAGACCCAGTACTTC; CDR3: CASRKTGDPRETQYF
J: TRBJ1-1; D: -; size: few; V: TRBV7-3; DNA: TGTGCCAGCAGCTCCCGGGCGGGACCAATGAACACTGAAGCTTTCTTT; CDR3: CASSSRAGPMNTEAFF
J: TRBJ1-5; D: TRBD1; size: few; V: TRBV7-2; DNA: TGTGCCAGCAGCTTTGACAGGGTTCAGCCCCAGCATTTT; CDR3: CASSFDRVQPQHF
J: TRBJ2-2; D: -; size: few; V: TRBV5-1; DNA: TGCGCCAGCAGCTTGGTAGGCAGCCAAAACACCGGGGAGCTGTTTTTT; CDR3: CASSLVGSQNTGELFF
J: TRBJ2-7; D: -; size: many; V: TRBV6-2/TRBV6-3; DNA: TGTGCCAGCAGCCTCGGAGTGGACTACGAGCAGTACTTC; CDR3: CASSLGVDYEQYF
J: TRBJ1-1; D: TRBD1; size: few; V: TRBV6-5; DNA: TGTGCCAGCAGTTACTCGAGCAGGGGGCCCACTGAAGCTTTCTTT; CDR3: CASSYSSRGPTEAFF
J: TRBJ2-1; D: TRBD2; size: -; V: TRBV12-5; DNA: TGTGCTAGTGGTTTGGTGACCCCGAGCGGGGGCAAGCAGTTCTTC; CDR3: CASGLVTPSGGKQFF
J: TRBJ1-1; D: -; size: many; V: TRBV12-3/TRBV12-4; DNA: TGTGCCAGCATTCCGATGGGGGGACTGAACACTGAAGCTTTCTTT; CDR3: CASIPMGGLNTEAFF
J: TRBJ2-5; D: -; size: -; V: TRBV4-1; DNA: TGCGCCAGCAGCCAAGCCCCGCAGTCCCCGGGGGAGACCCAGTACTTC; CDR3: CASSQAPQSPGETQYF
J: TRBJ1-5; D: -; size: -; V: TRBV23-1; DNA: TGCGCCAGCAGTAAAACGGCGCGGGGCAATCAGCCCCAGCATTTT; CDR3: CASSKTARGNQPQHF
J: TRBJ2-1; D: -; size: -; V: TRBV7-3; DNA: TGTGCCAGCAGCATAGCCGGGACCTACAATGAGCAGTTCTTC; CDR3: CASSIAGTYNEQFF
J: TRBJ1-5; D: -; size: -; V: TRBV7-2; DNA: TGTGCCAGCAGCCGGCAAAGGGTTCAGCCCCAGCATTTT; CDR3: CASSRQRVQPQHF
J: TRBJ2-5; D: -; size: -; V: TRBV7-2; DNA: TGTGCCAGCAGCTTAGAGGGCCCCAAGGGGACCCAGTACTTC; CDR3: CASSLEGPKGTQYF
J: TRBJ2-1; D: TRBD2; size: few; V: TRBV7-3; DNA: TGTGCCAGCAGCCCCGTAGCGGGGGCCAACAATGAGCAGTTCTTC; CDR3: CASSPVAGANNEQFF
J: TRBJ2-4; D: TRBD1; size: few; V: TRBV12-3/TRBV12-4; DNA: TGTGCCAGTGGACAGGGATACAAAAACATTCAGTACTTC; CDR3: CASGQGYKNIQYF
J: TRBJ2-1; D: -; size: few; V: TRBV18; DNA: TGTGCCAGCTCACCACCGTTAAGGGGTACAGGCAATGAGCAGTTCTTC; CDR3: CASSPPLRGTGNEQFF
J: TRBJ2-7; D: TRBD1; size: few; V: TRBV14; DNA: TGTGCCAGCAGCCAATTGGTATGGACAGGGGGGCACGAGCAGTACTTC; CDR3: CASSQLVWTGGHEQYF
J: TRBJ2-3; D: -; size: few; V: TRBV11-2; DNA: TGTGCCAGCAGCCGTCATTTAGCGACAGATACGCAGTATTTT; CDR3: CASSRHLATDTQYF
J: TRBJ2-3; D: -; size: few; V: TRBV10-3; DNA: TGTGCCATCAGTTATCGCACAGATACGCAGTATTTT; CDR3: CAISYRTDTQYF
J: TRBJ2-3; D: TRBD2; size: few; V: TRBV28; DNA: TGTGCCAGCAGGTCTACTAGCGACACAGATACGCAGTATTTT; CDR3: CASRSTSDTDTQYF
J: TRBJ2-5; D: -; size: -; V: TRBV7-9; DNA: TGTGCCAGCAGCTTATTCGCGCCTCAGGGCTGGGAAGAGACCCAGTACTTC; CDR3: CASSLFAPQGWEETQYF
J: TRBJ1-1; D: -; size: -; V: TRBV3-1; DNA: TGTGCCAGCAGCCAAAATACCGGACAGTTGAACACTGAAGCTTTCTTT; CDR3: CASSQNTGQLNTEAFF
J: TRBJ2-5; D: TRBD2; size: -; V: TRBV5-1; DNA: TGCGCCAGCAGCAGGACTAGCGGGGGCCAGGGGACGGCCCAGTACTTC; CDR3: CASSRTSGGQGTAQYF
J: TRBJ1-2; D: -; size: many; V: TRBV12-3/TRBV12-4; DNA: TGTGCCAGCAGCCAGGACAGCTATGGCTACACCTTC; CDR3: CASSQDSYGYTF
J: TRBJ2-5; D: TRBD1; size: few; V: TRBV5-1; DNA: TGCGCCAGCAGCAGGGACAGGCAGACCCAGTACTTC; CDR3: CASSRDRQTQYF
J: TRBJ2-7; D: -; size: -; V: TRBV5-1; DNA: TGCGCCAGCAGCTTGGGTGCGACGAACTACGAGCAGTACTTC; CDR3: CASSLGATNYEQYF
J: TRBJ1-1; D: -; size: -; V: TRBV10-2; DNA: TGCGCCAGCAGTGAGTGGGGTCCGGGCACTGAAGCTTTCTTT; CDR3: CASSEWGPGTEAFF
J: TRBJ1-2; D: -; size: -; V: TRBV5-6; DNA: TGTGCCAGCAGCTTGGCGGCGGATCGGTATGGCTACACCTTC; CDR3: CASSLAADRYGYTF
J: TRBJ1-1; D: -; size: few; V: TRBV20-1; DNA: TGCAGTGCTAACAGGGAACTGGTCACTGAAGCTTTCTTT; CDR3: CSANRELVTEAFF
J: TRBJ1-5; D: -; size: -; V: TRBV28; DNA: TGTGCCAGCAGCTACGATCAGGTGATCAATCAGCCCCAGCATTTT; CDR3: CASSYDQVINQPQHF
J: TRBJ2-5; D: -; size: few; V: TRBV20-1; DNA: TGCAGTGCTAGAAGCGTGGAGGGGCGGGAGACCCAGTACTTC; CDR3: CSARSVEGRETQYF
J: TRBJ2-5; D: TRBD1; size: -; V: TRBV6-6; DNA: TGTGCCAGCAGCGACCAGGGGGCAGAGACCCAGTACTTC; CDR3: CASSDQGAETQYF
J: TRBJ2-1; D: -; size: -; V: TRBV5-1; DNA: TGCGCCAGCAGCTCCAGCCGTATATTATCCTACAATGAGCAGTTCTTC; CDR3: CASSSSRILSYNEQFF
J: TRBJ2-1; D: -; size: many; V: TRBV12-3/TRBV12-4; DNA: TGTGCCAGCAGTTTTGAGGACAATGAGCAGTTCTTC; CDR3: CASSFEDNEQFF
J: TRBJ1-1; D: -; size: -; V: TRBV4-1; DNA: TGCGCCAGCAGCCCGGAAGGAGGGGAGAACACTGAAGCTTTCTTT; CDR3: CASSPEGGENTEAFF
J: TRBJ1-5; D: -; size: -; V: TRBV5-6; DNA: TGTGCCAGCAGCTCGACACTTAGCAATCAGCCCCAGCATTTT; CDR3: CASSSTLSNQPQHF
J: TRBJ2-5; D: TRBD2; size: few; V: TRBV7-2; DNA: TGTGCCAGCAGCTCACGTTGGCGGGGGGGAGTCGAGACCCAGTACTTC; CDR3: CASSSRWRGGVETQYF
J: TRBJ2-2; D: -; size: -; V: TRBV14; DNA: TGTGCCAGCAGCCAAGGCCGAACCACGTCGGAGCTGTTTTTT; CDR3: CASSQGRTTSELFF
J: TRBJ1-2; D: -; size: -; V: TRBV27; DNA: TGTGCCAGCAGTTCAGCGGTGTCCTATGGCTACACCTTC; CDR3: CASSSAVSYGYTF